A single sample gave rise to the 28 T cell receptor beta chains below, sequenced in a study of vaccination and CD4 T cells after COVID-19. Treatment indicated: approximately nine-day PBMC culture with coronavirus spike peptide pools or control peptides (ViraFEST assay). No antigen is known for these receptors. The assay that was used to sequence DNA from cultured CD4+ T cells was the Oncomine TCR Beta short-read assay. One entry per CDR3 protein, called by TCRdb with MiXCR from the PCR reads. The sample shows about 17,000 distinct CDR3 sequences, approximately 54% of them seen only once. Sequenced sample: CD4+ T cells from blood, cultured in vitro. All receptors derive from a human donor who had recovered from COVID-19.

The chain is built from TRBV6-1 and TRBJ1-4; TRBD1 matches at 7 bases. Germline CDR1 MNHNS, CDR2 SASEGT. The CDR3 is 15 amino acids. Trimming removed 6 bases from V and 5 bases from J; junction bases left unmatched: 9. The CDR3 DNA reads as TGTGCCAGCAGCCTAAAACAGGGGACGAATGAAAAACTGTTTTTT. Its protein product is CASSLKQGTNEKLFF.

CDR3 DNA sequence: TGCGCCAGCAGCTTGCGGGACACAGGCTACGAGCAGTACTTC. Translated, it gives CASSLRDTGYEQYF. The chain uses TRBV5-1 and TRBJ2-7; D is perhaps TRBD1 (6 bases). CDR3 length equals 14 residues. Trimming removed 1 base from V and 3 bases from J, with 11 bases in between. Per the germline V gene, CDR1 is SGHRS and CDR2 is YFSETQ. Together with reference TRBV5-1 and TRBJ2-7, the CDR3 gives the full variable domain: KAGVTQTPRYLIKTRGQQVTLSCSPISGHRSVSWYQQTPGQGLQFLFEYFSETQRNKGNFPGRFSGRQFSNSRSEMNVSTLELGDSALYLCASSLRDTGYEQYFGPGTRLTVT.

The rearrangement uses TRBV20-1 and TRBJ2-7; possible D gene TRBD2, 5 bases. CDR1 is DFQATT, CDR2 SNEGSKA, per germline (reference sequence). The CDR3 has 15 residues. Trimming removed 1 base from V and 3 bases from J, with 16 bases in between. CDR3: CSARGEGPKYYEQYF. The DNA of the CDR3 is TGCAGTGCTAGAGGAGAGGGCCCGAAATACTACGAGCAGTACTTC.

This clonotype was seen just once. Here the CDR3 reads CASSITPGLPQHNEQFF. In nucleotides, the CDR3 is TGTGCCAGTAGTATTACACCGGGACTACCACAACACAATGAGCAGTTCTTC. The chain links TRBV19 to TRBJ2-1; 7 bases are shared with TRBD2. CDR1 LNHDA and CDR2 SQIVND come from the germline V gene (reference sequence). V gave up 3 bases and J gave up 5 bases; unmatched junction bases: 13. The CDR3 totals 17 residues.

This clonotype has only a few counts. The chain employs TRBV24-1 and TRBJ2-7; D may be TRBD1 (6 bases). Germline V gives CDR1 KGHDR, CDR2 SFDVKD. Trimming removed 2 bases from V and 4 bases from J, with 14 bases in between. The CDR3 spans 15 residues. The CDR3 spells CATSDSNPGHYEQYF. DNA for the CDR3: TGTGCCACCAGTGATTCAAACCCGGGACATTACGAGCAGTACTTC.

About this clonotype itself: It is unclear where the CDR3 begins or ends on the DNA, so no DNA is shown, and the CDR3 is as TCRdb lists it. The rearrangement uses TRBV21-1 and TRBJ2-1; TRBD2 is the table's D call and was not checked against the DNA. TRBV21-1 corresponds to a pseudogene. 14 amino acids form the CDR3, both terminal residues included. The CDR3 is CASSKVAGGNGQFF.

The V gene is TRBV4-1, the J gene TRBJ2-3; perhaps TRBD1 as D (6 bases). The V gene's germline CDR1 is MGHRA and CDR2 YSYEKL. The CDR3 loop spans 17 amino acids. Trimming removed 1 base from V and 0 bases from J, with 14 bases in between. This CDR3 is CASSQGPTGRSTDTQYF. The DNA of the CDR3 is TGCGCCAGCAGCCAAGGGCCGACAGGCCGTAGCACAGATACGCAGTATTTT.

This clonotype was seen a few times. V is TRBV7-8 and J is TRBJ1-6; TRBD1 agrees at 9 bases. The germline CDR1 and CDR2 sequences are SGHVS and FQNEAQ. The CDR3 is 16 amino acids. Losses at the gene ends were 4 bases for V and 3 bases for J; bases not matched to a gene: 4. CDR3 DNA sequence: TGTGCCAGCAGCTCCCGGGACAGGGTCTATAATTCACCCCTCCACTTT. This translates into CASSSRDRVYNSPLHF.

This clonotype was counted once. The chain couples TRBV6-5 to TRBJ1-1; D gene unclear. The CDR3 has 11 residues. Germline assignment: CDR1 MNHEY and CDR2 SVGAGI. V was cut by 2 bases and J by 11 bases, with 9 bases left in between. This CDR3 reads CASSYDKRAFF. CDR3 in DNA: TGTGCCAGCAGTTACGATAAACGGGCTTTCTTT.

The chain recombines TRBV27 with TRBJ2-7, with D hard to call. Trimming pared 6 bases from V and 0 bases from J, leaving 15 bases between. The germline V gene has CDR1 MNHEY and CDR2 SMNVEV (reference sequence). The CDR3 length is 15 residues. DNA of the CDR3: TGTGCCAGCAGCCGAGCCTGGACCGGCTCCTACGAGCAGTACTTC. It specifies CASSRAWTGSYEQYF.

The genes are TRBV7-3 and TRBJ2-2, with TRBD2 matching over 8 bases. CDR1 is SGHTA and CDR2 is FQGTGA in the germline V gene. The trim removed 1 base at V and 1 base at J, leaving 14 bases unmatched. This CDR3 is 20 amino acids long. In DNA, the CDR3 is TGTGCCAGCAGCTTAAAGGCTAACGCGGCGGGAGGCCTGAACACCGGGGAGCTGTTTTTT. Translation: CASSLKANAAGGLNTGELFF.

This rearrangement joins TRBV27 to TRBJ1-1; the D is unclear. The CDR3 is made up of 14 amino acids. The V gene lost 6 bases and the J gene lost 5 bases, with 16 bases spanning the gap. CDR1 is MNHEY and CDR2 is SMNVEV in the germline V gene (reference sequence). The CDR3 spells CASSLYGEGTEAFF. CDR3 coding DNA: TGTGCCAGCAGCCTTTACGGGGAGGGTACTGAAGCTTTCTTT.

The V gene is TRBV10-3, the J gene TRBJ1-1; D possibly corresponds to TRBD1 (6 bases). The CDR3 contains 13 residues. Per germline, CDR1 ENHRY and CDR2 SYGVKD. V was trimmed by 6 bases and J by 2 bases, leaving 10 bases between them. This CDR3 is CAIREDRNTEAFF. The CDR3 DNA reads TGTGCCATCAGGGAGGACAGAAACACTGAAGCTTTCTTT.

The V call is TRBV7-6, the J call TRBJ2-5; 14 nucleotides agree with TRBD2. CDR1 and CDR2 from the germline V gene are SGHVS and FNYEAQ. The J segment lost 1 base and the V segment lost 4 bases, leaving 8 bases of the junction unmatched. CDR3 length: 18 amino acids. As DNA, the CDR3 is TGTGCCAGCAGCTCGGGGACTAGCGGGGGACCCGGCCAAGAGACCCAGTACTTC. Amino acids: CASSSGTSGGPGQETQYF. Supplemented by reference TRBV7-6 and TRBJ2-5, the full variable domain reads GAGVSQSPRYKVTKRGQDVALRCDPISGHVSLYWYRQALGQGPEFLTYFNYEAQQDKSGLPNDRFSAERPEGSISTLTIQRTEQRDSAMYRCASSSGTSGGPGQETQYFGPGTRLLVL.

This clonotype was observed a handful of times. The rearrangement links TRBV7-2 to TRBJ1-1, with 7 bases lining up with TRBD1. V dropped 1 base and J dropped 4; count of bases not matched to a gene: 3. Germline V CDR1 and CDR2: SGHTA, FQGNSA. The CDR3 spans 14 residues. Written as DNA, the CDR3 is TGTGCCAGCAGCTTAGGATACAGGGGCACTGAAGCTTTCTTT. It encodes CASSLGYRGTEAFF.

This clonotype was seen more than once but under ten times. The chain couples TRBV7-2 to TRBJ2-3, with TRBD2 matching over 7 bases. Germline V CDR1 and CDR2: SGHTA, FQGNSA. The CDR3 is 15 residues long. J was trimmed by 4 bases and V by 4 bases; bases with no gene match: 8. CDR3 sequence reads: CASSSPKTSPDTQYF. The CDR3 bases are TGTGCCAGCAGCTCGCCTAAGACTAGCCCAGATACGCAGTATTTT.

The chain combines TRBV7-2 with TRBJ2-7; TRBD1 matches 9 bases. This CDR3 contains 15 residues. Trimming at V came to 4 bases and at J to 3 bases, leaving 7 bases not matched to a gene. The germline CDR1 and CDR2 sequences are SGHTA and FQGNSA. In nucleotides, the CDR3 is TGTGCCAGCAGCTCCCCGGGACAGGGTGGCTACGAGCAGTACTTC. Encoded protein: CASSSPGQGGYEQYF.

This clonotype has only a few counts. This chain connects TRBV20-1 to TRBJ1-1; maybe TRBD1 (6 bases). Germline V gives CDR1 DFQATT, CDR2 SNEGSKA (reference sequence). Trimming removed 1 base from V and 2 bases from J, with 17 bases in between. The CDR3 totals 16 residues. The CDR3 is CSARAWGRGANTEAFF. As DNA, the CDR3 is TGCAGTGCTAGAGCCTGGGGGAGGGGGGCCAACACTGAAGCTTTCTTT.

For the CDR3, the DNA is TGTGCCAGCAGCGCGGGACAGGGGCTTTACTATGGCTACACCTTC. Translating gives CASSAGQGLYYGYTF. The chain is built from TRBV5-4 and TRBJ1-2; 10 nucleotides align to TRBD1. The CDR3 has 15 amino acids. V trimming: 4 bases; J trimming: 3 bases; junction bases outside the gene matches: 6. CDR1 SGHNT and CDR2 YYREEE come from the germline V gene (reference sequence).

The chain is built from TRBV10-3 and TRBJ1-6; TRBD1 is a possible D gene (6 bases). Germline V gives CDR1 ENHRY, CDR2 SYGVKD. V lost 11 bases and J 8 bases, leaving 16 bases between the germline ends. The CDR3 has 13 residues. CDR3 in amino acids: CASTGILYSPLHF. DNA of the CDR3: TGTGCCTCCACAGGGATTCTGTATTCACCCCTCCACTTT.

The chain is built from TRBV21-1 and TRBJ2-3; the DNA was not compared with TRBD1, the D call given in the table. TRBV21-1 is a documented pseudogene. The length of the CDR3 is 15 residues. The CDR3 is CASSNGGGITDTQYF. Here the CDR3 DNA reads TGTGCCAGCAGCAATGGCGGGGGGATCACAGATACGCAGTATTTT.

This chain's CDR3 is CASSPPSHETQYF. Here the CDR3 DNA reads TGTGCCAGCTCACCACCGTCGCACGAGACCCAGTACTTC. The V call is TRBV18, the J call TRBJ2-5; D gene uncertain. Trimming removed 0 bases from V and 5 bases from J, with 7 bases in between. The CDR3 runs to 13 residues. Looked up from germline, CDR1 is KGHSH and CDR2 is LQKENI. Drawing the rest from reference TRBV18 and TRBJ2-5, the complete variable domain is NAGVMQNPRHLVRRRGQEARLRCSPMKGHSHVYWYRQLPEEGLKFMVYLQKENIIDESGMPKERFSAEFPKEGPSILRIQQVVRGDSAAYFCASSPPSHETQYFGPGTRLLVL.

The chain couples TRBV20-1 to TRBJ1-1, with D perhaps TRBD1 (5 bases). The CDR3 loop spans 13 amino acids. V was trimmed by 7 bases and J by 0 bases, leaving 12 bases between them. Germline CDR1 and CDR2: DFQATT and SNEGSKA (reference sequence). CDR3 DNA sequence: TGCAGTGGGACACCTAGATTGAACACTGAAGCTTTCTTT. This codes for CSGTPRLNTEAFF.

The chain employs TRBV5-1 and TRBJ1-2, with D maybe TRBD1 (6 bases). The CDR3 spans 12 residues. Trimming cost V 7 bases and J 8 bases, with 15 bases left between them. Germline V CDR1 and CDR2: SGHRS, YFSETQ. The DNA of the CDR3 is TGCGCCAGCTTCAACACAGGGAGCGGCTACACCTTC. Its protein product is CASFNTGSGYTF. Supplemented by reference TRBV5-1 and TRBJ1-2, the full variable domain reads KAGVTQTPRYLIKTRGQQVTLSCSPISGHRSVSWYQQTPGQGLQFLFEYFSETQRNKGNFPGRFSGRQFSNSRSEMNVSTLELGDSALYLCASFNTGSGYTFGSGTRLTVV.

The rearrangement uses TRBV19 and TRBJ2-6; 8 nucleotides line up with TRBD1. CDR1 is LNHDA, CDR2 SQIVND, per germline (reference sequence). V was clipped by 5 bases and J by 0 bases; unmatched bases: 9. This CDR3 comprises 18 residues. The CDR3 DNA reads as TGTGCCAGTAGTTTAGGGACAGGTTTTTCCTCTGGGGCCAACGTCCTGACTTTC. It specifies CASSLGTGFSSGANVLTF.

This clonotype has just one count. The chain uses TRBV5-4 and TRBJ2-5, with a tentative D call TRBD2 (6 bases). Per the germline V gene, CDR1 is SGHNT and CDR2 is YYREEE (reference sequence). CDR3 length equals 15 residues. V was pared by 0 bases and J by 5 bases, with 14 bases between. The CDR3 DNA is TGTGCCAGCAGCTTGGCCGTTGCCGGAGGGGAGACCCAGTACTTC. Its protein product is CASSLAVAGGETQYF. Variable domain in full (rest from reference TRBV5-4 and TRBJ2-5): ETGVTQSPTHLIKTRGQQVTLRCSSQSGHNTVSWYQQALGQGPQFIFQYYREEENGRGNFPPRFSGLQFPNYSSELNVNALELDDSALYLCASSLAVAGGETQYFGPGTRLLVL.

The chain carries TRBV6-1 and TRBJ2-7, with 15 bases aligning to TRBD2. CDR1 and CDR2 from the germline V gene are MNHNS and SASEGT. The junction had 9 bases not matched to a gene; V was cut back by 6 bases and J by 3 bases. The CDR3 is made up of 17 amino acids. CDR3 bases: TGTGCCAGCAGCTGGACTAGCGGGGGGGCGGACCGCTACGAGCAGTACTTC. Its translation: CASSWTSGGADRYEQYF.

V and J are TRBV7-6 and TRBJ2-3; possibly TRBD1 for D (6 bases). Germline lookup yields CDR1 SGHVS and CDR2 FNYEAQ. The CDR3 covers 15 residues. Trimming took 4 bases from V and 0 from J, leaving 11 bases between them. CDR3 residues: CASSSTGSSTDTQYF. CDR3 DNA: TGTGCCAGCAGCTCCACAGGGAGCAGCACAGATACGCAGTATTTT.